Below are 2 T cell receptor beta chains sequenced from a single sample in a study of blood T cell repertoires in COVID-19. This table comes from immunoSEQ multiplex PCR, and its TCRdb copy is limited to in-frame clones, with some not included. Among about 280,000 clones listed, 75% to 90% were seen once. Sequencing input: peripheral blood. These receptors originate from a woman aged 45-65 years who had recovered from COVID-19.

This clone was seen just once. The DNA of the CDR3 is TGTGCCAGCAACCGACAGGGTCCTGGGGCCAACGTCCTGACTTTC. Protein sequence: CASNRQGPGANVLTF. The rearrangement links TRBV6-5 to TRBJ2-6; 7 nucleotides agree with TRBD1. The V gene end was trimmed by 7 bases and the J gene end by 2 bases; junction bases not matched to a gene: 5. CDR1 and CDR2 from the germline V gene are MNHEY and SVGAGI. The CDR3 contains 15 residues.

This clone was observed a handful of times. This chain joins TRBV10-2 and TRBJ1-4; tentatively, D is TRBD1 (6 bases). Trimming took off 5 bases at V and 0 bases at J, with 16 bases between the two ends. Germline values: CDR1 WSHSY, CDR2 SAAADI. The CDR3 loop spans 17 amino acids. CDR3 residues: CASSSLQGPATNEKLFF. In nucleotides, the CDR3 is TGCGCCAGCAGTTCTCTTCAGGGGCCAGCAACTAATGAAAAACTGTTTTTT.